The 8 T cell receptor beta chains below were found in one sample sequenced in a study of human T cells and chemical hapten exposure. The time point: patch test 1, 2 weeks after DPC sensitization. As for treatment: therapeutic diphenylcyclopropenone sensitization with weekly scalp DPC. MiXCR, applied by TCRdb to the RACE reads, yields one record per CDR3 protein. The data show around 380,000 distinct CDR3 sequences, more than 4.5% seen once. The sample here was whole blood, taken in connection with sensitization to the hapten diphenylcyclopropenone (DPC). These receptor sequences come from a woman aged 45-65 years with alopecia areata. Some clones in this sample may be carry-over from other donors' samples.

This clonotype has a count of ten or more. CDR3 nucleotide sequence: TGTGCCAGCAGCCCGACGGGACTAGCGGGAGGAGATACGCAGTATTTT. Encoded protein: CASSPTGLAGGDTQYF. J is TRBJ2-3 and V is TRBV7-6; 15 nucleotides align to TRBD2. The J segment lost 5 bases and the V segment lost 5 bases, leaving 5 bases of the junction unmatched. The CDR3 extends over 16 amino acids. Germline V gene lookup returns CDR1 SGHVS and CDR2 FNYEAQ.

This clonotype was counted at least ten times. The V and J genes are TRBV7-2 and TRBJ2-5, with 15 bases fitting TRBD2. This CDR3 region has 16 residues. Trimming took 3 bases from V and 6 from J; bases not matched to a gene: 5. Germline assignment: CDR1 SGHTA and CDR2 FQGNSA. The CDR3: CASSFGLAGGPKTQYF. CDR3 in DNA: TGTGCCAGCAGCTTTGGACTAGCGGGAGGGCCGAAGACCCAGTACTTC.

This clonotype was seen many times. The chain links TRBV12-3 or TRBV12-4 to TRBJ2-1; 11 nucleotides align to TRBD2. J gave up 0 bases and V 5 bases, and 24 bases lay outside the gene matches. The CDR3 is made up of 23 amino acids. Written as DNA, the CDR3 is TGTGCCAGCAGTCCACCCCTCTGGGACAGGGTAACTAGCGGGGGTTACTCCTACAATGAGCAGTTCTTC. Translating it yields CASSPPLWDRVTSGGYSYNEQFF.

This clonotype has a handful of counts. The chain couples TRBV5-5 to TRBJ1-1, with 8 bases that match TRBD1. CDR1 SGHKS and CDR2 YYEKEE come from the germline V gene (reference sequence). This CDR3 spans 16 amino acids. J gave up 1 base and V 5 bases, and 10 bases lay outside the gene matches. CDR3 in DNA: TGTGCCAGCAGTTTCGCAGGGGGCCAGCGGAACACTGAAGCTTTCTTT. It encodes CASSFAGGQRNTEAFF.

There are many counts of this clonotype. The rearrangement uses TRBV6-1 and TRBJ2-3, with TRBD1 as a possible D gene (5 bases). The V end lost 7 bases, the J end lost 0 bases, and 14 bases lay between the germline ends. The CDR3 is made up of 15 amino acids. The V gene's germline CDR1 is MNHNS and CDR2 SASEGT. Here the CDR3 reads CASTHRPLSTDTQYF. CDR3 sequence (DNA): TGTGCCAGCACCCACAGGCCCCTTAGCACAGATACGCAGTATTTT.

The sample holds a few counts of this clonotype. The gene calls are TRBV29-1 and TRBJ2-1; 12 bases line up with TRBD1. V shed 2 bases, J shed 8 bases, and the junction held 4 bases outside the gene matches. The CDR3 loop spans 14 amino acids. Germline-derived CDR1 and CDR2 are SQVTM and ANQGSEA. CDR3: CSVERDRGRDEQFF. The CDR3 region has the DNA TGCAGCGTTGAAAGGGACAGGGGGCGAGATGAGCAGTTCTTC.

Only a few counts were recorded for this clonotype. The chain joins TRBV27 to TRBJ1-5; perhaps TRBD1 as D (6 bases). Between the trimmed V and J ends, which lost 5 bases and 4 bases, there was a span of 18 bases. The CDR3 is 16 amino acids. Looked up from germline, CDR1 is MNHEY and CDR2 is SMNVEV (reference sequence). The CDR3, as DNA: TGTGCCAGCAGTCCTACTCGGGACATCTTAAATCAGCCCCAGCATTTT. Its translation: CASSPTRDILNQPQHF.

The rearrangement links TRBV11-2 to TRBJ2-3, with D unresolved. The CDR3 has 12 amino acids. V was shortened by 0 bases and J by 7 bases, with 5 bases between the two germline ends. Germline CDR1 SGHAT, CDR2 FQNNGV. The CDR3 DNA reads as TGTGCCAGCAGCTTAGATCGATATACGCAGTATTTT. This translates into CASSLDRYTQYF. Combining the CDR3 with reference TRBV11-2 and TRBJ2-3 gives the whole variable domain EAGVAQSPRYKIIEKRQSVAFWCNPISGHATLYWYQQILGQGPKLLIQFQNNGVVDDSQLPKDRFSAERLKGVDSTLKIQPAKLEDSAVYLCASSLDRYTQYFGPGTRLTVL.